This T cell receptor (beta chain) was sequenced for a study of T cell clusters in autoimmune cytopenias. TRB amplification used approximately 250 ng of peripheral blood genomic DNA. CDR1 and CDR2 (germline): MNHNY, SVGAGI (reference sequence). The CDR3 has 12 residues. TRB was amplified by touch-down multiplex PCR, primer pools A and B combined. TCRdb reprocessed the multiplex PCR reads; each CDR3 protein has one entry and no DNA is given. The specimen's table records about 7,100 distinct CDR3 sequences. These data were likewise used in another study, on T cell repertoires in aging, cancer and after chemotherapy.

The gene calls are TRBV6-6 and TRBJ2-7. The clonotype was recovered from a human donor in good health. The sequencing sample was made of peripheral blood. The CDR3 is CASSSSSYEQYF.